This T cell receptor beta chain was sequenced for a study of cytomegalovirus exposure and HLA in healthy donors. On this clone itself: The antigen remains undetermined.

Germline lookup yields CDR1 LNHDA and CDR2 SQIVND (reference sequence). The CDR3 has 14 residues. V lost 8 bases and J 0 bases, leaving 10 bases between the germline ends. PCR amplification relied on 60 Vbeta primers (plus 13 Jbeta primers). Repertoires were generated with immunoSEQ multiplex PCR, while TCRdb's copy carries only in-frame clones and drops some. The data contain about 140,000 clones, approximately 81% of them singletons. Study-level findings and limits: Productive rates of about 90% or about 30% were seen for most TCR beta V segments in an earlier analysis. It emerged from a later analysis that several of the most significant clusters appeared to be linked to common viral pathogens.

The clonotype was recovered from a woman aged 40 to 50 in good health and CMV-seropositive. Sequences were obtained from PBMCs. The V and J genes are TRBV19 and TRBJ2-2; D possibly corresponds to TRBD1 (5 bases). In DNA form, the CDR3 reads TGTGCCAGTTTCGCAGGGCCGAACACCGGGGAGCTGTTTTTT. It encodes CASFAGPNTGELFF. Using reference TRBV19 and TRBJ2-2 for the parts outside the CDR3, the full variable domain is DGGITQSPKYLFRKEGQNVTLSCEQNLNHDAMYWYRQDPGQGLRLIYYSQIVNDFQKGDIAEGYSVSREKKESFPLTVTSAQKNPTAFYLCASFAGPNTGELFFGEGSRLTVL.